Below, 20 T cell receptor beta chains from the same sample are listed, as sequenced in a study of CD8 T cells in Susac syndrome. RNA in amounts of about 0.5 to 1 ug was reverse transcribed with random hexamers. TCRdb analysed the immunoSEQ multiplex PCR reads with MiXCR anew, one entry per CDR3 protein. The table records 80,000 or so distinct CDR3 sequences, about 93% of them present only once. Sequenced material: CD4+ T cells from PBMCs. The source is a human donor with Susac syndrome.

This clonotype occurred once. The V and J genes are TRBV7-9 and TRBJ2-3; D ambiguous. Trimming took off 5 bases at V and 4 bases at J, with 10 bases between the two ends. The CDR3 spans 13 residues. CDR1 is SEHNR, CDR2 FQNEAQ, per germline (reference sequence). CDR3 bases: TGTGCCAGCAGCCCCAAGGGCCCAGATACGCAGTATTTT. Its protein product is CASSPKGPDTQYF.

The sample holds one count of this clonotype. The gene calls are TRBV9 and TRBJ2-1, with D perhaps TRBD2 (6 bases). The germline gives CDR1 SGDLS, CDR2 YYNGEE. The CDR3 is 16 amino acids. With 1 base removed from V and 3 bases from J, the gap between germline ends came to 14 bases. CDR3 protein: CASSVNEGGVYNEQFF. As DNA, the CDR3 is TGTGCCAGCAGCGTAAACGAGGGAGGAGTCTACAATGAGCAGTTCTTC.

The V and J genes are TRBV7-6 and TRBJ2-5; weak D call: TRBD2 (6 bases). In germline, CDR1 is SGHVS, CDR2 FNYEAQ. The ends were cut back, 5 bases at V and 1 base at J, with 8 bases in the middle. CDR3 length: 13 amino acids. This CDR3 reads CASSRRVQETQYF. The CDR3 DNA sequence: TGTGCCAGCAGCCGGAGGGTCCAAGAGACCCAGTACTTC.

The CDR3 DNA sequence: TGTGCCAGCAGCCCGCGGAACGGGGAACAAGAGACCCAGTACTTC. Translation gives CASSPRNGEQETQYF. The chain has TRBV7-7 and TRBJ2-5, with a weak D call TRBD2 (5 bases). Trimming removed 5 bases at V and 2 bases at J, with 15 bases between. This CDR3 has 15 amino acids. Germline CDR1 is SSHAT and CDR2 is FNYEAQ (reference sequence).

The chain uses TRBV15 and TRBJ2-3, with D tentatively TRBD1 or TRBD2 (5 bases each). The germline CDR1 and CDR2 sequences are LNHNV and YYDKDF (reference sequence). Trimming removed 0 bases from V and 5 bases from J, with 18 bases in between. The length of the CDR3 is 17 residues. The CDR3 bases are TGTGCCACCAGCAGAGATCGAGGGGCGAGATTTAAAGATACGCAGTATTTT. Residues: CATSRDRGARFKDTQYF.

The CDR3 nucleotides are TGTGCCACCAGCAGAGTGGGCTCAGGGGGCGCATCCGGGGAGCTGTTTTTT. Amino acid sequence: CATSRVGSGGASGELFF. The chain joins TRBV15 to TRBJ2-2, with 8 bases fitting TRBD1. This CDR3 has 17 amino acids. CDR1 is LNHNV, CDR2 YYDKDF, per germline (reference sequence). V was pared by 1 base and J by 6 bases, with 10 bases of the junction left unmatched.

The V and J genes are TRBV18 and TRBJ1-3; TRBD1 agrees at 9 bases. This CDR3 contains 17 residues. V shed 1 base and J 2 bases; nucleotides not matched to a gene: 6. From germline, CDR1 is KGHSH and CDR2 LQKENI. CDR3: CASSPRGQGAAGNTIYF. The CDR3 region has the DNA TGTGCCAGCTCACCACGGGGACAGGGTGCGGCTGGAAACACCATATATTTT.

This clonotype was observed a single time. The junction shows a germline mismatch at one end, possibly a read error. The rearrangement uses TRBV6-5 and TRBJ2-1; D remains ambiguous. The germline gives CDR1 MNHEY, CDR2 SVGAGI. This CDR3 is built from 14 residues. CDR3 in amino acids: CACSYGSTGNEQFF. The CDR3 DNA reads TGTGCCTGCAGTTACGGATCGACCGGCAATGAGCAGTTCTTC.

The chain carries TRBV7-2 and TRBJ1-6; 7 positions agree with TRBD1. From germline, CDR1 is SGHTA and CDR2 FQGNSA. Trimming at V came to 5 bases and at J to 0 bases, leaving 4 bases not matched to a gene. There are 16 residues in the CDR3. The CDR3, as DNA: TGTGCCAGCAGCGGACAGGCAGTCTCCTATAATTCACCCCTCCACTTT. Encoded protein: CASSGQAVSYNSPLHF. The full variable domain, with the rest looked up from reference TRBV7-2 and TRBJ1-6, is GAGVSQSPSNKVTEKGKDVELRCDPISGHTALYWYRQSLGQGLEFLIYFQGNSAPDKSGLPSDRFSAERTGGSVSTLTIQRTQQEDSAVYLCASSGQAVSYNSPLHFGNGTRLTVT.

The chain combines TRBV30 with TRBJ2-7; the match to TRBD2 covers 10 bases. This CDR3 is built from 14 residues. The V gene end was trimmed by 6 bases and the J gene end by 2 bases; junction bases not matched to a gene: 7. Germline V gene sequence: CDR1 GTSNPN, CDR2 SVGIG (reference sequence). CDR3 sequence reads: CACQPSGSTYEQYF. The DNA of the CDR3 is TGTGCCTGCCAACCTAGCGGGAGCACCTACGAGCAGTACTTC.

V usage is TRBV6-6 and J usage is TRBJ1-1; D perhaps matches TRBD1 (5 bases). Germline loops: CDR1 MNHNY, CDR2 SVGAGI (reference sequence). The ends were cut back, 3 bases at V and 6 bases at J, with 14 bases in the middle. This CDR3 is 14 amino acids long. The CDR3 loop is CASSYWGWQAEAFF. CDR3 DNA: TGTGCCAGCAGTTATTGGGGGTGGCAGGCTGAAGCTTTCTTT.

The V gene is TRBV5-1, the J gene TRBJ2-3, with no clear D. Trimming took off 0 bases at V and 3 bases at J, with 8 bases between the two ends. Per germline, CDR1 SGHRS and CDR2 YFSETQ. This CDR3 is built from 14 residues. CDR3 in amino acids: CASSLGEVTDTQYF. The CDR3, as DNA: TGCGCCAGCAGCTTGGGTGAAGTGACAGATACGCAGTATTTT. The entire variable domain, with the rest obtained from reference TRBV5-1 and TRBJ2-3, is as follows: KAGVTQTPRYLIKTRGQQVTLSCSPISGHRSVSWYQQTPGQGLQFLFEYFSETQRNKGNFPGRFSGRQFSNSRSEMNVSTLELGDSALYLCASSLGEVTDTQYFGPGTRLTVL.

The chain has TRBV7-9 and TRBJ2-1; D perhaps matches TRBD1 (5 bases). The length of the CDR3 is 13 residues. Germline V CDR1 and CDR2: SEHNR, FQNEAQ (reference sequence). Between the trimmed V and J ends, which lost 1 base and 12 bases, there was a span of 13 bases. CDR3 sequence reads: CASSLGQSNRQFF. The CDR3 coding sequence is TGTGCCAGCAGCTTAGGACAGTCGAACCGGCAGTTCTTC.

The genes are TRBV5-4 and TRBJ2-3; 11 bases line up with TRBD2. V lost 0 bases and J lost 5; bases outside the gene matches: 8. Germline V CDR1 and CDR2: SGHNT, YYREEE (reference sequence). The CDR3 length is 17 residues. The CDR3 sequence is CASSLGASGRRGDTQYF. In DNA, the CDR3 is TGTGCCAGCAGCTTGGGGGCTAGCGGGAGGCGTGGAGATACGCAGTATTTT.

The V gene is TRBV30, the J gene TRBJ1-2; D is undetermined. The V end was cut by 3 bases, the J end by 4 bases, with 6 bases between. The CDR3 contains 11 residues. The germline V gene has CDR1 GTSNPN and CDR2 SVGIG (reference sequence). The CDR3 region has the DNA TGTGCCTGGAGGTTATCCTATGGCTACACCTTC. This encodes CAWRLSYGYTF.

The rearrangement uses TRBV6-6 and TRBJ2-7; no definite D call. The germline gives CDR1 MNHNY, CDR2 SVGAGI (reference sequence). CDR3 size: 10 residues. V gave up 5 bases and J gave up 4 bases, with 3 bases separating them. The CDR3 nucleotides are TGTGCCAGCAGTAAGTACGAGCAGTACTTC. Its translation: CASSKYEQYF.

The J gene is TRBJ2-7, the V gene TRBV9; 7 nucleotides line up with TRBD2. The V gene end was trimmed by 4 bases and the J gene end by 6 bases; junction bases not matched to a gene: 13. CDR1 and CDR2 (germline): SGDLS, YYNGEE. The CDR3 sequence is 15 residues long. The CDR3 coding sequence is TGTGCCAGCAGCTCCCAAGACGCGGGGGAGGTCGAGCAGTACTTC. It specifies CASSSQDAGEVEQYF.

V gene TRBV20-1 combines with J gene TRBJ2-1; 10 bases agree with TRBD2. Germline CDR1 is DFQATT and CDR2 is SNEGSKA (reference sequence). CDR3 size: 15 residues. Trimming took 2 bases from V and 7 from J; bases not matched to a gene: 8. The CDR3 reads CSARPAPSGSNEQFF. CDR3 DNA sequence: TGCAGTGCTAGACCCGCGCCTAGCGGGAGTAATGAGCAGTTCTTC.

This chain links TRBV3-1 with TRBJ2-5; no definite D call. V lost 1 base, J lost 7 bases, and 7 bases lay in between. The CDR3 has 12 residues. Germline loops: CDR1 LGHDT, CDR2 YNNKEL (reference sequence). The CDR3 DNA is TGTGCCAGCAGCCAAGCCCCCGGGACCCAGTACTTC. As protein: CASSQAPGTQYF.

CDR3 loop: CASSFGQPAYEQYF. CDR3 nucleotides: TGTGCCAGCAGCTTCGGGCAGCCCGCCTACGAGCAGTACTTC. V and J are TRBV7-2 and TRBJ2-7; D remains ambiguous. Germline V CDR1 and CDR2: SGHTA, FQGNSA. Trimming cost V 3 bases and J 2 bases, with 11 bases left between them. The CDR3 runs to 14 residues.